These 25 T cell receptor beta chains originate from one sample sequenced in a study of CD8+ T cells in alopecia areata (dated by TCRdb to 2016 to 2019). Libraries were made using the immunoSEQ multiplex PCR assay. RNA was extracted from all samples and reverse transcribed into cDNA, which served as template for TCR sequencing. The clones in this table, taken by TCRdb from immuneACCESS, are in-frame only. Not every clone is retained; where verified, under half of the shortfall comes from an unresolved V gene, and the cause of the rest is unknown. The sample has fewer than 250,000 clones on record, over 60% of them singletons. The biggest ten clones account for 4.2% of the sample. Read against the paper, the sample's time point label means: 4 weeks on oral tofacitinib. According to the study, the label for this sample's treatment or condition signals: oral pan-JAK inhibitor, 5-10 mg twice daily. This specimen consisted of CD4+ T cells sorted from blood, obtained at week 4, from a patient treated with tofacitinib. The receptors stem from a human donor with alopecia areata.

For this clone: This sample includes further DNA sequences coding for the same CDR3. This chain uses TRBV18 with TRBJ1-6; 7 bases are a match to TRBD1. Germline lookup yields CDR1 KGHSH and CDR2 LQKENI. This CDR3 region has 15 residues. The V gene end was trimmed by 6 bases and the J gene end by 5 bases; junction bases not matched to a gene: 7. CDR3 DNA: TGTGCCAGCTCCCCAGGGCAGGGGGATAATTCACCCCTCCACTTT. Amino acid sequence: CASSPGQGDNSPLHF.

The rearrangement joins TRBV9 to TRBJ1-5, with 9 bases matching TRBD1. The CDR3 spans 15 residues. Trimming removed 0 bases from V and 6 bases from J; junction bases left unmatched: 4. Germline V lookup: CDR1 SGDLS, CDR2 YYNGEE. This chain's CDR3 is CASSVGGDRAQPQHF. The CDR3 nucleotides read TGTGCCAGCAGCGTAGGAGGGGACAGGGCTCAGCCCCAGCATTTT.

The CDR3: CSAAGLGYEQYF. Written as DNA, the CDR3 is TGCAGCGCCGCCGGGTTGGGGTACGAGCAGTACTTC. The rearrangement links TRBV29-1 to TRBJ2-7; the D is unclear. CDR3 size: 12 residues. The germline V and J ends were trimmed by 7 bases and 4 bases, with 14 bases remaining between them. Looked up from germline, CDR1 is SQVTM and CDR2 is ANQGSEA.

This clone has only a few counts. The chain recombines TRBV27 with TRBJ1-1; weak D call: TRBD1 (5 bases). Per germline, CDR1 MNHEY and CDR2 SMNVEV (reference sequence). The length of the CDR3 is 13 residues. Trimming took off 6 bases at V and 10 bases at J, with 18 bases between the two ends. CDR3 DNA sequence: TGTGCCAGCAGACCACAACGCGGGACGGGAGCTTTCTTT. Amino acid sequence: CASRPQRGTGAFF.

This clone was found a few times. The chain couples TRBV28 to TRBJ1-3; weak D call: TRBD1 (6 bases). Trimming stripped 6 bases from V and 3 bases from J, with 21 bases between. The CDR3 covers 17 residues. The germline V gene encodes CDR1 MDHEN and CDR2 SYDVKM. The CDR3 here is CASSLPTTGADGNTIYF. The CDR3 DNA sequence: TGTGCCAGCAGCCTCCCGACGACGGGGGCGGATGGAAACACCATATATTTT.

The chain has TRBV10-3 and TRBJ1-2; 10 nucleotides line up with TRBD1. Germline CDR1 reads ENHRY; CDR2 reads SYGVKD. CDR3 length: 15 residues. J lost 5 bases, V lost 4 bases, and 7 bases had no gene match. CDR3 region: CAISVRTGGWYGYTF. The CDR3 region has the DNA TGTGCCATCAGTGTGAGGACAGGGGGATGGTATGGCTACACCTTC.

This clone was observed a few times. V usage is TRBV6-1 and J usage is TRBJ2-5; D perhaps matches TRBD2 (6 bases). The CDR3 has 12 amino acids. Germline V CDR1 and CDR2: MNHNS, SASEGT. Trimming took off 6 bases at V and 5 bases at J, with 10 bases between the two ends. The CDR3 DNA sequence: TGTGCCAGCAGAACTAGCTTGGAGACCCAGTACTTC. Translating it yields CASRTSLETQYF.

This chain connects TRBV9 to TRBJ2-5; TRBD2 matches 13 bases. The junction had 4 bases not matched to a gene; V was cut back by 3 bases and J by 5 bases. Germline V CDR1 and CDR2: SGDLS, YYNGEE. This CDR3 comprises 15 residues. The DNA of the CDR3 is TGTGCCAGCAGCGGCGGACTAGCGGGGGTCGAGACCCAGTACTTC. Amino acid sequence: CASSGGLAGVETQYF.

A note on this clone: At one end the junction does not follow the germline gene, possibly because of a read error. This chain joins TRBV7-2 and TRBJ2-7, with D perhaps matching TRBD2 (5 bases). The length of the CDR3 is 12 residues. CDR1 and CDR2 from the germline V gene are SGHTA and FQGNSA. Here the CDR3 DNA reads TGTGCCAGCAGCTTACGGGGAACAGTTCCCCGTTTC. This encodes CASSLRGTVPRF.

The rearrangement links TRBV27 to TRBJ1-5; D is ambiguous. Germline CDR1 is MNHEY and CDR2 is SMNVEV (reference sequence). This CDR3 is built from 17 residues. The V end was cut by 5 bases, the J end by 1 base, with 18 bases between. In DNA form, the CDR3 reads TGTGCCAGCAGTCCCCGACGGGCCACGTACAGCAATCAGCCCCAGCATTTT. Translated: CASSPRRATYSNQPQHF.

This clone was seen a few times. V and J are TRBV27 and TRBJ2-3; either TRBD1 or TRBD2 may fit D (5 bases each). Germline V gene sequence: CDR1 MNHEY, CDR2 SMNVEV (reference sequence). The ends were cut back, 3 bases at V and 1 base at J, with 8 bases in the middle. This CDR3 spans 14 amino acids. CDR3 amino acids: CASSLGVGTDTQYF. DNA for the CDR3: TGTGCCAGCAGTTTGGGGGTGGGCACAGATACGCAGTATTTT.

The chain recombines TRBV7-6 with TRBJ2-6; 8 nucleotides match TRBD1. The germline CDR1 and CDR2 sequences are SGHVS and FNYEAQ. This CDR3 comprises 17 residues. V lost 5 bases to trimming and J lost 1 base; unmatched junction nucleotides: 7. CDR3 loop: CASSPRTGRSGANVLTF. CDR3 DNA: TGTGCCAGCAGCCCACGGACAGGGAGGTCTGGGGCCAACGTCCTGACTTTC.

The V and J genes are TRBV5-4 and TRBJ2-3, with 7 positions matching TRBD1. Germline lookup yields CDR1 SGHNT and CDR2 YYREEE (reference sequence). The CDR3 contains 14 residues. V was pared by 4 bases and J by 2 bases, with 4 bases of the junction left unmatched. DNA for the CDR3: TGTGCCAGCAGCCTGGGACAGACCACAGATACGCAGTATTTT. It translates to CASSLGQTTDTQYF. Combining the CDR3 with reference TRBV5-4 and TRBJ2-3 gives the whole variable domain ETGVTQSPTHLIKTRGQQVTLRCSSQSGHNTVSWYQQALGQGPQFIFQYYREEENGRGNFPPRFSGLQFPNYSSELNVNALELDDSALYLCASSLGQTTDTQYFGPGTRLTVL.

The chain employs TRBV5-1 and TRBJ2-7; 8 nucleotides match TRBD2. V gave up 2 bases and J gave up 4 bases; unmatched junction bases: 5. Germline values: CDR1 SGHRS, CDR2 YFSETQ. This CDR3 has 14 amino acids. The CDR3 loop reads CASSFTGGLYEQYF. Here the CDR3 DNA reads TGCGCCAGCAGCTTCACGGGGGGGTTGTACGAGCAGTACTTC.

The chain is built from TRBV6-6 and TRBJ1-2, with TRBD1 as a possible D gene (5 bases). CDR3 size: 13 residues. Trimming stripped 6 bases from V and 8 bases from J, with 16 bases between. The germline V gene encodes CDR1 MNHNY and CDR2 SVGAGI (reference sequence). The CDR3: CASSPDSVGGYTF. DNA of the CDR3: TGTGCCAGCAGCCCCGACAGCGTTGGAGGCTACACCTTC.

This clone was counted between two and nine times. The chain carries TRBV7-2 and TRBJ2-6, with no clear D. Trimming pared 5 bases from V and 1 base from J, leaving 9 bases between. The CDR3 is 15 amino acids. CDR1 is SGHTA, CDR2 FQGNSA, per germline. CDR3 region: CASSPQTSGANVLTF. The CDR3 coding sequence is TGTGCCAGCAGCCCGCAGACGTCTGGGGCCAACGTCCTGACTTTC. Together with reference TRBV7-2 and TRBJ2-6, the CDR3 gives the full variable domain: GAGVSQSPSNKVTEKGKDVELRCDPISGHTALYWYRQSLGQGLEFLIYFQGNSAPDKSGLPSDRFSAERTGGSVSTLTIQRTQQEDSAVYLCASSPQTSGANVLTFGAGSRLTVL.

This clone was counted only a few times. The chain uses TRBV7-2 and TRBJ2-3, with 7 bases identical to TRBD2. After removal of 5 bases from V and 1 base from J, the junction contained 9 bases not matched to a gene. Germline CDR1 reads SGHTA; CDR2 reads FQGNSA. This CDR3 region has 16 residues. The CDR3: CASSTFGGSGTDTQYF. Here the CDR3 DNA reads TGTGCCAGCAGCACGTTCGGGGGGTCGGGCACAGATACGCAGTATTTT.

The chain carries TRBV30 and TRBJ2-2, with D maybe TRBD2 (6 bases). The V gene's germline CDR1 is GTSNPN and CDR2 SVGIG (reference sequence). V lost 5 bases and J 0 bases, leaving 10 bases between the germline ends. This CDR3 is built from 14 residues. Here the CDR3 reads CAWGGTSNTGELFF. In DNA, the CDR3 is TGTGCCTGGGGCGGGACTTCGAACACCGGGGAGCTGTTTTTT. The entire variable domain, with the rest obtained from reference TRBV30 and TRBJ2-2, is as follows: SQTIHQWPATLVQPVGSPLSLECTVEGTSNPNLYWYRQAAGRGLQLLFYSVGIGQISSEVPQNLSASRPQDRQFILSSKKLLLSDSGFYLCAWGGTSNTGELFFGEGSRLTVL.

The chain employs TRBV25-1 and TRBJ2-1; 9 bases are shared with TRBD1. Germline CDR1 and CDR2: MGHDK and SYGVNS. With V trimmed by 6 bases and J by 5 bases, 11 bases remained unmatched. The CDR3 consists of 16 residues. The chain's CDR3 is CASSLTGGPRHNEQFF. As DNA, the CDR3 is TGTGCCAGCAGCCTAACAGGGGGCCCCCGGCACAATGAGCAGTTCTTC.

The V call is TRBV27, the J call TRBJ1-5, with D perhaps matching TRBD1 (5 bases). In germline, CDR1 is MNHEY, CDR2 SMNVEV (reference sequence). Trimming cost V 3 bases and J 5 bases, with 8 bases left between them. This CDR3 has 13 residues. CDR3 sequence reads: CASSLTVHQPQHF. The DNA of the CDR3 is TGTGCCAGCAGTTTGACAGTCCATCAGCCCCAGCATTTT.

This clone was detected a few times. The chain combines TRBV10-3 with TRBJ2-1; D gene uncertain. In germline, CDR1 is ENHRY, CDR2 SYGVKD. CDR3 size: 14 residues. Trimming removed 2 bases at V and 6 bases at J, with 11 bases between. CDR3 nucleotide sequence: TGTGCCATCAGTGAGGACGGTCAGTCCAATGAGCAGTTCTTC. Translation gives CAISEDGQSNEQFF.

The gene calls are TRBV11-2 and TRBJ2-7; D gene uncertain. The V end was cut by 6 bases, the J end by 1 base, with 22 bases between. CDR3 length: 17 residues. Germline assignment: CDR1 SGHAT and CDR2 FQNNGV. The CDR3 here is CASRHAYRALGSYEQYF. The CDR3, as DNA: TGTGCCAGCAGGCACGCCTACCGGGCCCTGGGGTCCTACGAGCAGTACTTC.

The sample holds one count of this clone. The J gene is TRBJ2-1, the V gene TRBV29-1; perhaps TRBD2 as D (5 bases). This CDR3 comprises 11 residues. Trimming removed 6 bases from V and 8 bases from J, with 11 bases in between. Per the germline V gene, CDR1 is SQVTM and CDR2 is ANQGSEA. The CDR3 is CSVPAGDEQFF. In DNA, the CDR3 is TGCAGCGTCCCGGCGGGCGATGAGCAGTTCTTC.

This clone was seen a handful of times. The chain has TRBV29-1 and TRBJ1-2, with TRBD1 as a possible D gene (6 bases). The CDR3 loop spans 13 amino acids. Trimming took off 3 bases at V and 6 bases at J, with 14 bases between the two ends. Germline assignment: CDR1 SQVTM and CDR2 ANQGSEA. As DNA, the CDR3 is TGCAGCGTTGACCCCACAGGGACGGATGGCTACACCTTC. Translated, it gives CSVDPTGTDGYTF.

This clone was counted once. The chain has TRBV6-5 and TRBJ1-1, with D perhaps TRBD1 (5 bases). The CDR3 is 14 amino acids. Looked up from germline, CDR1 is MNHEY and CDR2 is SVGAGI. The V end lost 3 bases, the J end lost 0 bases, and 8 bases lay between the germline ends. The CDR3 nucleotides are TGTGCCAGCAGTTATGGGGCGGTGAACACTGAAGCTTTCTTT. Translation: CASSYGAVNTEAFF.